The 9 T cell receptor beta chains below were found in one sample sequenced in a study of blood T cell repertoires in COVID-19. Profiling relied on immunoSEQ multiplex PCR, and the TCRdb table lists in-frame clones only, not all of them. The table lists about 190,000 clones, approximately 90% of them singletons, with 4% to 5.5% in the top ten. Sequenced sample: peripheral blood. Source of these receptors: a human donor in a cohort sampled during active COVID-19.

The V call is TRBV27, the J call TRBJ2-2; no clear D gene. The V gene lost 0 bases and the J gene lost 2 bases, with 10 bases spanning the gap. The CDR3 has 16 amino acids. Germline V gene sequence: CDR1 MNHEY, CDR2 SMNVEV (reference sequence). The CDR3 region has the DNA TGTGCCAGCAGTTTATCACGTACTACTAACACCGGGGAGCTGTTTTTT. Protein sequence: CASSLSRTTNTGELFF.

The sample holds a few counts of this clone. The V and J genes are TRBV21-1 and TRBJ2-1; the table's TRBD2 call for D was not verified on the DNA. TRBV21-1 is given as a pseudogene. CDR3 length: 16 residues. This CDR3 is CASSNRLAGDYNEQFF. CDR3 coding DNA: TGTGCCAGCAGCAATCGGCTAGCGGGGGACTACAATGAGCAGTTCTTC.

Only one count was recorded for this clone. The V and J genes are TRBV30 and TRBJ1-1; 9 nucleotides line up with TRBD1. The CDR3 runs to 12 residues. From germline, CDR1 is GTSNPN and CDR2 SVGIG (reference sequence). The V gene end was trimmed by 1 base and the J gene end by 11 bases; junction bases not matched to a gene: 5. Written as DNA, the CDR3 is TGTGCCTGGAGTGGGACAGGGGAAACTGCTTTCTTT. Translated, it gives CAWSGTGETAFF.

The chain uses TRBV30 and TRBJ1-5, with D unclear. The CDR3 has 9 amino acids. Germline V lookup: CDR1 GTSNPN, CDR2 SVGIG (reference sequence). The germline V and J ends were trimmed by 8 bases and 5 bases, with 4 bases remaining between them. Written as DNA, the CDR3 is TGTGCCCCTCATCAGCCCCAGCATTTT. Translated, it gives CAPHQPQHF.

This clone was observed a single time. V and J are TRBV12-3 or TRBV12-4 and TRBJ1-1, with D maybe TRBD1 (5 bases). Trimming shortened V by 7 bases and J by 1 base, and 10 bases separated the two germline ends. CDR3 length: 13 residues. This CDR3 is CASTKTANTEAFF. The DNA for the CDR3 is TGTGCCAGCACAAAGACAGCGAACACTGAAGCTTTCTTT.

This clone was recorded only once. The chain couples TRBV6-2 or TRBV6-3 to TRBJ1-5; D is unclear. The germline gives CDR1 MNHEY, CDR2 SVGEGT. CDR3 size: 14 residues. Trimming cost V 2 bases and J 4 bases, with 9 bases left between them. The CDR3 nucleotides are TGTGCCAGCAGTTACCGGCGGTGGAATCAGCCCCAGCATTTT. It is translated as CASSYRRWNQPQHF.

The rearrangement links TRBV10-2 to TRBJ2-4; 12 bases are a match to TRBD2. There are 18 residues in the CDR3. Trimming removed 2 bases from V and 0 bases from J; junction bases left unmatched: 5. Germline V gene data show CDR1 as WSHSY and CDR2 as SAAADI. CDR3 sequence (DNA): TGCGCCAGCAGTGAGAGGACTAGCGGGGACATAGCCAAAAACATTCAGTACTTC. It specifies CASSERTSGDIAKNIQYF.

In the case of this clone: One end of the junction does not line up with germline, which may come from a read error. The CDR3 DNA sequence: TGTGCTAGCAGCTTGGGGGCCGCAGACCAAGAGACCCAGTACTTC. Translation: CASSLGAADQETQYF. The V gene is TRBV7-7, the J gene TRBJ2-5, with D possibly matching TRBD1 (6 bases). The germline gives CDR1 SSHAT, CDR2 FNYEAQ (reference sequence). This CDR3 comprises 15 residues.

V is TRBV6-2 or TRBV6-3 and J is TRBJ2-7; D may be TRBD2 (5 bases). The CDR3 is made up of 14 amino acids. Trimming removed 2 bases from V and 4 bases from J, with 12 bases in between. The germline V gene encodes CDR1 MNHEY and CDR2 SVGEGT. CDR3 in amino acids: CASSYLDGDYEQYF. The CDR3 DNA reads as TGTGCCAGCAGTTACCTCGACGGGGATTACGAGCAGTACTTC.